Following are 10 T cell receptor beta chains from one sample sequenced in a study of cytomegalovirus exposure and HLA in healthy donors. The repertoire was sequenced with immunoSEQ multiplex PCR; TCRdb's copy has only in-frame clones and lacks some. The sample comprises about 110,000 clones, roughly 90% of which are singletons, and around 1.7% rests with the top ten. The sequenced material came from PBMCs. Source of these receptors: a woman aged 18-29 years in good health and CMV-seropositive.

The table lists this clone with a few counts. The rearrangement uses TRBV7-2 and TRBJ2-1, with 11 nucleotides matching TRBD1. Germline assignment: CDR1 SGHTA and CDR2 FQGNSA. V shed 4 bases and J 4 bases; nucleotides not matched to a gene: 3. The CDR3 covers 15 residues. CDR3 region: CASSSGTGGYNEQFF. The CDR3, as DNA: TGTGCCAGCAGCTCCGGGACAGGGGGGTACAATGAGCAGTTCTTC.

The chain combines TRBV6-4 with TRBJ2-1, with D perhaps matching TRBD2 (5 bases). Germline V lookup: CDR1 MRHNA, CDR2 SNTAGT. The length of the CDR3 is 14 residues. Deletions cut 0 bases from V and 7 bases from J, with 10 bases between. CDR3 region: CASSDSGGRNEQFF. In nucleotides, the CDR3 is TGTGCCAGCAGTGACTCGGGTGGGAGAAATGAGCAGTTCTTC.

This clone was counted a few times. The same CDR3 also results from other DNA sequences found in this sample. V usage is TRBV27 and J usage is TRBJ1-1; D possibly corresponds to TRBD1 (5 bases). This CDR3 spans 13 amino acids. Germline CDR1 reads MNHEY; CDR2 reads SMNVEV (reference sequence). V was pared by 2 bases and J by 5 bases, with 9 bases between. CDR3 loop: CASSLQGNTEAFF. The DNA for the CDR3 is TGTGCCAGCAGTTTACAGGGTAATACTGAAGCTTTCTTT.

The V and J genes are TRBV19 and TRBJ1-5; a possible D gene is TRBD1 (6 bases). Germline V lookup: CDR1 LNHDA, CDR2 SQIVND (reference sequence). Trimming cost V 3 bases and J 7 bases, with 16 bases left between them. CDR3 length: 15 residues. The DNA of the CDR3 is TGTGCCAGTAGTATCCGGCAGGGGTTGGGGCAGCCCCAGCATTTT. Its translation is CASSIRQGLGQPQHF.

This clone has just one count. The gene calls are TRBV19 and TRBJ1-5; maybe TRBD1 (6 bases). This CDR3 spans 17 amino acids. Germline CDR1 is LNHDA and CDR2 is SQIVND (reference sequence). V lost 7 bases and J 1 base, leaving 20 bases between the germline ends. The CDR3 region is CASTRFTGRGSNQPQHF. Written as DNA, the CDR3 is TGTGCCAGTACTCGTTTCACAGGGAGAGGAAGCAATCAGCCCCAGCATTTT.

The gene calls are TRBV10-1 and TRBJ1-2; D ambiguous. Looked up from germline, CDR1 is WNHNN and CDR2 is SYGVQD (reference sequence). Between the trimmed V and J ends, which lost 1 base and 0 bases, there was a span of 12 bases. This CDR3 spans 16 amino acids. The CDR3 DNA reads TGCGCCAGCAGTGAGTATCGGACTGAAGCTAACTATGGCTACACCTTC. It is translated as CASSEYRTEANYGYTF.

The V call is TRBV9, the J call TRBJ2-3, with 10 bases that match TRBD2. V lost 0 bases to trimming and J lost 1 base; unmatched junction nucleotides: 5. The CDR3 covers 17 residues. The germline V gene encodes CDR1 SGDLS and CDR2 YYNGEE. The CDR3 protein is CASSVGGLALGTDTQYF. The CDR3 region has the DNA TGTGCCAGCAGCGTAGGGGGACTAGCGCTAGGCACAGATACGCAGTATTTT.

In this sample, this clone turned up once. The chain is built from TRBV6-5 and TRBJ2-7, with D perhaps TRBD1 (6 bases). This CDR3 spans 12 amino acids. CDR1 is MNHEY and CDR2 is SVGAGI in the germline V gene. Trimming stripped 0 bases from V and 7 bases from J, with 7 bases between. The CDR3 loop is CASSYSDREQYF. The CDR3 region has the DNA TGTGCCAGCAGTTACTCAGACAGGGAGCAGTACTTC.

The chain is built from TRBV6-6 and TRBJ1-1; D unclear. Deletions cut 4 bases from V and 5 bases from J, with 17 bases between. The CDR3 runs to 15 residues. CDR1 and CDR2 from the germline V gene are MNHNY and SVGAGI (reference sequence). The CDR3 sequence is CASSFSGLRGTEAFF. The CDR3 DNA sequence: TGTGCCAGCAGTTTTTCGGGCCTCCGAGGGACTGAAGCTTTCTTT.

This clone was seen only once. CDR3 bases: TGTGCCAGCTCACCTTTAGAGGCTGTCCTCACAGATACGCAGTATTTT. This translates into CASSPLEAVLTDTQYF. The rearrangement joins TRBV18 to TRBJ2-3; D remains ambiguous. Germline V gene data show CDR1 as KGHSH and CDR2 as LQKENI. CDR3 length: 16 amino acids. The V and J ends lost 3 bases and 2 bases respectively, with 15 bases between them.